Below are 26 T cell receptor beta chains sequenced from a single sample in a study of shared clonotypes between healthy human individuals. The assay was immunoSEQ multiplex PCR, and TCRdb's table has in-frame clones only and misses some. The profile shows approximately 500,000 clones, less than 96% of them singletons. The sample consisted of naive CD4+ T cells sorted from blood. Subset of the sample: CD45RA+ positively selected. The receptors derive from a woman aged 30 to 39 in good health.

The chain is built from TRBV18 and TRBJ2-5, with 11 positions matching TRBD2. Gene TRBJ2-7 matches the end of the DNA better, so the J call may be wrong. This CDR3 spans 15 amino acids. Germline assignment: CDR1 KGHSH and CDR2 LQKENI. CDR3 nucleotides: TGTGCCAGCTCACCAGGGACTAGCGGAGACTACGAGCAGTACTTC. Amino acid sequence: CASSPGTSGDYEQYF.

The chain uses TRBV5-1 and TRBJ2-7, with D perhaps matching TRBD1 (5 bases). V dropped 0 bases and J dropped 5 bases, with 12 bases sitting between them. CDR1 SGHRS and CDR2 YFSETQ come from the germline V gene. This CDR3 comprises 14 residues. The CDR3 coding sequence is TGCGCCAGCAGCTTGGTGGGGCAGGTCAACGAGCAGTACTTC. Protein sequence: CASSLVGQVNEQYF.

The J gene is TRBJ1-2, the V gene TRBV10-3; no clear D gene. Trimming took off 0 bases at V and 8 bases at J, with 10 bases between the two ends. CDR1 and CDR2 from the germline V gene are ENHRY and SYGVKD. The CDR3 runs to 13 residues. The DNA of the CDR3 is TGTGCCATCAGTGAGTCGAAAATGGTCGGCTACACCTTC. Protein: CAISESKMVGYTF.

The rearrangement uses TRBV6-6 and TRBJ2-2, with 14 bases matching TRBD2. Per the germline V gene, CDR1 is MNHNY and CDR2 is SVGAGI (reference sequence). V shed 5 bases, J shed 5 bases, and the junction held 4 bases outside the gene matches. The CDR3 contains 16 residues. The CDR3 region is CASSTGLAGVTGELFF. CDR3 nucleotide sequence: TGTGCCAGCAGTACGGGACTAGCGGGAGTTACCGGGGAGCTGTTTTTT.

CDR3 loop: CASSRHHEVPAETQYF. Written as DNA, the CDR3 is TGTGCCAGCAGCCGCCATCACGAGGTCCCGGCGGAGACCCAGTACTTC. The chain couples TRBV11-2 to TRBJ2-5; D is unclear. The CDR3 contains 16 residues. Germline V gene data show CDR1 as SGHAT and CDR2 as FQNNGV. The ends were cut back, 5 bases at V and 5 bases at J, with 21 bases in the middle.

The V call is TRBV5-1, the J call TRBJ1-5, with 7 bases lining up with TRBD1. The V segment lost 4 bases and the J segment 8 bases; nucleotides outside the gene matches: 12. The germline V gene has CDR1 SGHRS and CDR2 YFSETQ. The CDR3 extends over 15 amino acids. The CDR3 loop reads CASSPSTGDHEPQHF. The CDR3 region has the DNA TGCGCCAGCAGCCCTTCTACAGGGGACCATGAGCCCCAGCATTTT.

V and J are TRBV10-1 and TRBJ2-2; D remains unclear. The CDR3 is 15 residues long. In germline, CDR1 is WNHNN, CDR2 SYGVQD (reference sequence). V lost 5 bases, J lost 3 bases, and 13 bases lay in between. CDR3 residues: CASSSSAVDTGELFF. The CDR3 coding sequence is TGCGCCAGCAGTTCGTCGGCGGTTGACACCGGGGAGCTGTTTTTT.

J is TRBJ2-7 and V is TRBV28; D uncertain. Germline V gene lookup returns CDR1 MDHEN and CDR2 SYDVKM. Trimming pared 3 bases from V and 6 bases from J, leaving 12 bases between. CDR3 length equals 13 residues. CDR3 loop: CASSLAVPGEQYF. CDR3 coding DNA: TGTGCCAGCAGTTTGGCGGTTCCGGGCGAGCAGTACTTC.

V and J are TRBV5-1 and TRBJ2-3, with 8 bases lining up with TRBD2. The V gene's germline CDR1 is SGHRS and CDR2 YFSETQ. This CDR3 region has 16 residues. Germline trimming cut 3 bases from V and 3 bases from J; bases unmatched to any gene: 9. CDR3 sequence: CASSSGRGDLTDTQYF. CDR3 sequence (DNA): TGCGCCAGCAGCTCCGGGAGGGGAGATCTTACAGATACGCAGTATTTT.

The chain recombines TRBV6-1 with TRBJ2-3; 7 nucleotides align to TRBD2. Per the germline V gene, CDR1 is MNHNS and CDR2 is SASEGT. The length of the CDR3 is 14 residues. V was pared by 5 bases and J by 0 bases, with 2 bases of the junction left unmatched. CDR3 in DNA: TGTGCCAGCAGTTTGCGGGAGAGCACAGATACGCAGTATTTT. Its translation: CASSLRESTDTQYF.

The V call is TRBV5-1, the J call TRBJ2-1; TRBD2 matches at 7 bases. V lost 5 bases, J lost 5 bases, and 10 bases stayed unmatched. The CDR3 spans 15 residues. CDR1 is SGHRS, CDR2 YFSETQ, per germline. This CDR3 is CASSWSGTSNNEQFF. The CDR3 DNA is TGCGCCAGCAGTTGGAGCGGGACGAGTAACAATGAGCAGTTCTTC.

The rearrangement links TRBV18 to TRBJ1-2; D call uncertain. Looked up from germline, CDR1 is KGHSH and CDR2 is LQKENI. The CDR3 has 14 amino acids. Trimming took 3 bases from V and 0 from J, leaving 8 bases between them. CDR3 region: CASSPGIANYGYTF. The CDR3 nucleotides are TGTGCCAGCTCACCCGGCATAGCTAACTATGGCTACACCTTC. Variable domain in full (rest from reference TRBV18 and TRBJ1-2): NAGVMQNPRHLVRRRGQEARLRCSPMKGHSHVYWYRQLPEEGLKFMVYLQKENIIDESGMPKERFSAEFPKEGPSILRIQQVVRGDSAAYFCASSPGIANYGYTFGSGTRLTVV.

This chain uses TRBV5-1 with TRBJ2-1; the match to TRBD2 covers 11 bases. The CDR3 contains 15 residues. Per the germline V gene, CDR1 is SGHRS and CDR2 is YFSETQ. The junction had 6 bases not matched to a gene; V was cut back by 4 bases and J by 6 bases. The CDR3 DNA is TGCGCCAGCAGCAGACTAGCGGGACGGAGCAATGAGCAGTTCTTC. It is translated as CASSRLAGRSNEQFF.

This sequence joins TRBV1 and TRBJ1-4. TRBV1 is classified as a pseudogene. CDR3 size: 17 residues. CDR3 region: CTSSQGGLRTENEKLFF. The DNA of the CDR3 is TGCACCAGCAGCCAAGGCGGTCTGCGGACGGAGAATGAAAAACTGTTTTTT.

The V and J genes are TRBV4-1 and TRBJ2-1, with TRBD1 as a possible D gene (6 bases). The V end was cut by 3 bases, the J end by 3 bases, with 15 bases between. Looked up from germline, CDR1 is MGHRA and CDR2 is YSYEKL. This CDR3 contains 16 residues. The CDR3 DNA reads TGCGCCAGCAGCCAGACCGGGACAAGAAACTACAATGAGCAGTTCTTC. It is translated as CASSQTGTRNYNEQFF.

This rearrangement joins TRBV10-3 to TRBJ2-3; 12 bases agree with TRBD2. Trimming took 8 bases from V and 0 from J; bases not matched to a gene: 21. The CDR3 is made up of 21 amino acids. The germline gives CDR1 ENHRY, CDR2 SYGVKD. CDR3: CAISGALAGGPATSSTDTQYF. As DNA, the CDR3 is TGTGCCATCTCCGGGGCCCTAGCGGGAGGGCCCGCCACCTCTAGCACAGATACGCAGTATTTT.

CDR3 in amino acids: CASSPREGPPYEQYF. In DNA form, the CDR3 reads TGTGCCAGCTCACCACGGGAGGGCCCGCCCTACGAGCAGTACTTC. The gene calls are TRBV18 and TRBJ2-7; 7 bases are shared with TRBD2. The ends lost 1 base at V and 2 bases at J; junction bases unmatched: 5. CDR1 is KGHSH, CDR2 LQKENI, per germline. The CDR3 covers 15 residues. Filled out from reference TRBV18 and TRBJ2-7, the complete variable domain reads NAGVMQNPRHLVRRRGQEARLRCSPMKGHSHVYWYRQLPEEGLKFMVYLQKENIIDESGMPKERFSAEFPKEGPSILRIQQVVRGDSAAYFCASSPREGPPYEQYFGPGTRLTVT.

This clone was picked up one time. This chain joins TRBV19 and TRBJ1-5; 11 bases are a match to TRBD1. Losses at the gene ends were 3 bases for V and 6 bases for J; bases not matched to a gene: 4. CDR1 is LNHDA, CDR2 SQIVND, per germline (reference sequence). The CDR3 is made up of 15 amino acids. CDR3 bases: TGTGCCAGTAGTATGGGACAGGGGGGGAGTCAGCCCCAGCATTTT. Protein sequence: CASSMGQGGSQPQHF.

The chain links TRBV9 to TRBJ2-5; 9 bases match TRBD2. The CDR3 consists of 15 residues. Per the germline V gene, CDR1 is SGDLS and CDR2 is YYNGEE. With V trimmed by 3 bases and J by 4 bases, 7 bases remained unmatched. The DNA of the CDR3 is TGTGCCAGCAGCGATTCCGCTAGCGGGATAGAGACCCAGTACTTC. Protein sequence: CASSDSASGIETQYF.

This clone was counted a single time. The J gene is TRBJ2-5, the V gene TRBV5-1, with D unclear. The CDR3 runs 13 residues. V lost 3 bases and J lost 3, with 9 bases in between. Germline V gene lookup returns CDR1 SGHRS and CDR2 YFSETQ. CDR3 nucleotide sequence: TGCGCCAGCAGCTCGACGGGTGAAGAGACCCAGTACTTC. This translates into CASSSTGEETQYF. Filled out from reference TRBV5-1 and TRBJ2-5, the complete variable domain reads KAGVTQTPRYLIKTRGQQVTLSCSPISGHRSVSWYQQTPGQGLQFLFEYFSETQRNKGNFPGRFSGRQFSNSRSEMNVSTLELGDSALYLCASSSTGEETQYFGPGTRLLVL.

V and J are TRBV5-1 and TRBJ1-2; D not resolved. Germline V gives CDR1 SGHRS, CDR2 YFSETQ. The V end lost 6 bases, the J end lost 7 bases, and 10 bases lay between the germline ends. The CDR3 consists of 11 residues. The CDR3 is CASTDFIGYTF. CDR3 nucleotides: TGCGCCAGCACCGACTTCATTGGCTACACCTTC.

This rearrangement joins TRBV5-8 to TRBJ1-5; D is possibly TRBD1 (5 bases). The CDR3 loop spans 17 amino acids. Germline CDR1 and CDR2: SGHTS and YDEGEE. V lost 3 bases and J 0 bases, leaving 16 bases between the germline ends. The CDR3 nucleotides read TGTGCCAGCAGCTCGATTTTGACAGTCTATAGCAATCAGCCCCAGCATTTT. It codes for CASSSILTVYSNQPQHF.

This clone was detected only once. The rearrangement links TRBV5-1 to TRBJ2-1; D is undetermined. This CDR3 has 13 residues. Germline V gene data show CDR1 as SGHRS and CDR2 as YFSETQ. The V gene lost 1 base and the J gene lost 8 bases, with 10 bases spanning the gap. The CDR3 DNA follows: TGCGCCAGCAGCTTGCAGTCTAGGTATGAGCAGTTCTTC. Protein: CASSLQSRYEQFF.

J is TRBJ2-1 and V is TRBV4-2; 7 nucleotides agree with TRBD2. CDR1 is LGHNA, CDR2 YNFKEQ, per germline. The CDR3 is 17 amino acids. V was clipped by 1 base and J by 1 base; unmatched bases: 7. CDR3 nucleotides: TGTGCCAGCAGCCAAGCGAGCGGGGTGGGATCCTACAATGAGCAGTTCTTC. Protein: CASSQASGVGSYNEQFF.

Here the CDR3 DNA reads TGTGCCAGCAGCTTAGACCATTTTTACGAGCAGTACTTC. Translation: CASSLDHFYEQYF. The rearrangement links TRBV11-2 to TRBJ2-7; the D is unclear. Germline CDR1 SGHAT, CDR2 FQNNGV. Trimming stripped 0 bases from V and 4 bases from J, with 7 bases between. This CDR3 spans 13 amino acids.

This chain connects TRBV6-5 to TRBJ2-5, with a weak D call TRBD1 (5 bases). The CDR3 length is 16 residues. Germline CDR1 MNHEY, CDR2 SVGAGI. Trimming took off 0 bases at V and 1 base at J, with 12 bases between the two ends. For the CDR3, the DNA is TGTGCCAGCAGTTACTCCTACGACAGAGTCCAAGAGACCCAGTACTTC. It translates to CASSYSYDRVQETQYF.